A single sample is the source of the 32 T cell receptor beta chains below, sequenced in a study of blood T cell repertoires in COVID-19. Clones were read by immunoSEQ multiplex PCR, and TCRdb kept only the in-frame ones, dropping some. The data hold around 110,000 clones, with about 83% observed a single time. Sequencing input: PBMCs or T cells enriched from blood (not recorded which). All receptors come from a woman under 40 who had recovered from COVID-19.

The gene calls are TRBV5-4 and TRBJ1-5; 8 nucleotides agree with TRBD1. The length of the CDR3 is 15 residues. Germline lookup yields CDR1 SGHNT and CDR2 YYREEE (reference sequence). V was clipped by 0 bases and J by 5 bases; unmatched bases: 4. CDR3 region: CASSLGAGGDQPQHF. CDR3 nucleotide sequence: TGTGCCAGCAGCTTGGGGGCAGGGGGCGATCAGCCCCAGCATTTT.

The genes are TRBV6-5 and TRBJ2-5; weak D call: TRBD2 (6 bases). The CDR3 extends over 13 amino acids. The germline V gene has CDR1 MNHEY and CDR2 SVGAGI. Trimming took 5 bases from V and 1 from J, leaving 8 bases between them. The CDR3 is CASSMGLQETQYF. The DNA of the CDR3 is TGTGCCAGCAGTATGGGACTCCAAGAGACCCAGTACTTC.

This clone was picked up a small number of times. The rearrangement links TRBV29-1 to TRBJ2-7; weak D call: TRBD1 (5 bases). The CDR3 is 12 amino acids. Germline loops: CDR1 SQVTM, CDR2 ANQGSEA. Between the trimmed V and J ends, which lost 3 bases and 0 bases, there was a span of 6 bases. This CDR3 reads CSVDDSSYEQYF. The CDR3 nucleotides read TGCAGCGTTGATGACAGCTCCTACGAGCAGTACTTC.

The chain has TRBV7-2 and TRBJ1-2; no clear D gene. CDR1 is SGHTA, CDR2 FQGNSA, per germline. The CDR3 is 14 residues long. The V end was cut by 0 bases, the J end by 4 bases, with 9 bases between. The CDR3 DNA follows: TGTGCCAGCAGCTTAGCTGGCCGCCGCTATGGCTACACCTTC. This gives the protein CASSLAGRRYGYTF.

The rearrangement uses TRBV5-4 and TRBJ2-3; a weak D match, TRBD2 (6 bases). Germline V gives CDR1 SGHNT, CDR2 YYREEE (reference sequence). The CDR3 is 15 amino acids. V gave up 0 bases and J gave up 4 bases, with 12 bases separating them. CDR3 amino acids: CASSLAGRTADTQYF. The DNA of the CDR3 is TGTGCCAGCAGCTTGGCCGGGAGAACGGCAGATACGCAGTATTTT.

The chain joins TRBV5-1 to TRBJ2-1, with 12 bases fitting TRBD2. With V trimmed by 2 bases and J by 8 bases, 8 bases remained unmatched. This CDR3 has 16 residues. Germline CDR1 and CDR2: SGHRS and YFSETQ. The CDR3 spells CASSLGLAGGLDEQFF. DNA for the CDR3: TGCGCCAGCAGCTTAGGGCTAGCGGGAGGGCTGGATGAGCAGTTCTTC.

The chain recombines TRBV5-1 with TRBJ2-3; 7 nucleotides match TRBD1. The CDR3 length is 15 residues. Germline-derived CDR1 and CDR2 are SGHRS and YFSETQ. The V segment lost 7 bases and the J segment 2 bases; nucleotides outside the gene matches: 10. CDR3 protein: CASGVTGMVTDTQYF. The CDR3 region has the DNA TGCGCCAGCGGAGTGACAGGGATGGTCACAGATACGCAGTATTTT. Variable domain in full (rest from reference TRBV5-1 and TRBJ2-3): KAGVTQTPRYLIKTRGQQVTLSCSPISGHRSVSWYQQTPGQGLQFLFEYFSETQRNKGNFPGRFSGRQFSNSRSEMNVSTLELGDSALYLCASGVTGMVTDTQYFGPGTRLTVL.

Here the CDR3 DNA reads TGTGCCAGCAGTAGCGGGAGTAGGTACAATGAGCAGTTCTTC. Residues: CASSSGSRYNEQFF. The chain recombines TRBV6-4 with TRBJ2-1; 8 nucleotides agree with TRBD2. V trimming: 5 bases; J trimming: 4 bases; junction bases outside the gene matches: 4. Germline CDR1 is MRHNA and CDR2 is SNTAGT. The length of the CDR3 is 14 residues.

The V and J genes are TRBV5-6 and TRBJ2-5, with D uncertain. The CDR3 has 12 amino acids. The germline gives CDR1 SGHDT, CDR2 YYEEEE. V was trimmed by 4 bases and J by 4 bases, leaving 8 bases between them. The CDR3 here is CASSIDRETQYF. The DNA for the CDR3 is TGTGCCAGCAGCATAGATAGAGAGACCCAGTACTTC. Supplemented by reference TRBV5-6 and TRBJ2-5, the full variable domain reads DAGVTQSPTHLIKTRGQQVTLRCSPKSGHDTVSWYQQALGQGPQFIFQYYEEEERQRGNFPDRFSGHQFPNYSSELNVNALLLGDSALYLCASSIDRETQYFGPGTRLLVL.

The chain employs TRBV7-9 and TRBJ2-1; D possibly corresponds to TRBD2 (6 bases). The CDR3 spans 14 residues. The V end was cut by 2 bases, the J end by 6 bases, with 11 bases between. CDR1 and CDR2 (germline): SEHNR, FQNEAQ (reference sequence). The CDR3 sequence is CASSLSEAGNEQFF. In DNA form, the CDR3 reads TGTGCCAGCAGCTTATCTGAAGCGGGCAATGAGCAGTTCTTC.

The chain employs TRBV7-2 and TRBJ2-1, with 8 bases identical to TRBD2. There are 13 residues in the CDR3. The V segment lost 8 bases and the J segment 10 bases; nucleotides outside the gene matches: 10. Germline CDR1 reads SGHTA; CDR2 reads FQGNSA. The CDR3 DNA is TGTGCCAGCGCGAAGCGGGAGCGAAGGGAGCAGTTCTTC. Its translation is CASAKRERREQFF.

The chain combines TRBV7-3 with TRBJ2-5, with TRBD2 matching over 8 bases. CDR3 length: 16 amino acids. Trimming at V came to 5 bases and at J to 2 bases, leaving 10 bases not matched to a gene. Germline V gives CDR1 SGHTA, CDR2 FQGTGA. CDR3 amino acids: CASSPSGGGGQETQYF. The CDR3 DNA sequence: TGTGCCAGCAGCCCCTCGGGAGGGGGGGGTCAAGAGACCCAGTACTTC.

The chain combines TRBV2 with TRBJ2-7; TRBD2 agrees at 7 bases. Germline V gene sequence: CDR1 SNHLY, CDR2 FYNNEI. Losses at the gene ends were 5 bases for V and 2 bases for J; bases not matched to a gene: 9. There are 15 residues in the CDR3. The CDR3 DNA reads TGTGCCAGCAGTCCTGGCGGGAGACTAACCTACGAGCAGTACTTC. Protein: CASSPGGRLTYEQYF.

This chain uses TRBV24-1 with TRBJ2-3; 11 bases are shared with TRBD2. J was trimmed by 4 bases and V by 4 bases; bases with no gene match: 9. This CDR3 region has 17 residues. Germline values: CDR1 KGHDR, CDR2 SFDVKD. The CDR3 spells CATSDAGTSGGADTQYF. DNA of the CDR3: TGTGCCACCAGTGACGCCGGGACTAGCGGAGGGGCAGATACGCAGTATTTT.

This clone was observed at least ten times. The chain joins TRBV5-1 to TRBJ2-1; weak D call: TRBD1 (6 bases). Between the trimmed V and J ends, which lost 3 bases and 0 bases, there was a span of 7 bases. This CDR3 comprises 14 residues. Germline V gene lookup returns CDR1 SGHRS and CDR2 YFSETQ. The CDR3 DNA sequence: TGCGCCAGCAGCTCGGGACACTCCTACAATGAGCAGTTCTTC. Encoded protein: CASSSGHSYNEQFF.

The chain has TRBV18 and TRBJ1-1, with D perhaps matching TRBD1 (6 bases). Germline lookup yields CDR1 KGHSH and CDR2 LQKENI. This CDR3 is 15 amino acids long. Trimming took off 1 base at V and 1 base at J, with 10 bases between the two ends. In nucleotides, the CDR3 is TGTGCCAGCTCACCACGGGCAGGGGAGAACACTGAAGCTTTCTTT. Protein product: CASSPRAGENTEAFF.

The V gene is TRBV6-2 or TRBV6-3, the J gene TRBJ1-5, with D maybe TRBD1 (6 bases). The CDR3 has 14 amino acids. Germline V gene sequence: CDR1 MNHEY, CDR2 SVGEGT. V dropped 6 bases and J dropped 8 bases, with 17 bases sitting between them. Here the CDR3 reads CASSRAGRGEPQHF. CDR3 DNA: TGTGCCAGCAGCCGGGCGGGCAGGGGTGAGCCCCAGCATTTT.

This clone has just one count. This chain links TRBV4-3 with TRBJ2-1; TRBD2 matches 8 bases. Germline values: CDR1 LGHNA, CDR2 YSLEER. V dropped 5 bases and J dropped 1; count of bases not matched to a gene: 4. This CDR3 has 15 residues. In nucleotides, the CDR3 is TGCGCCAGCAGCGTCAGCGGGAGATCCTACAATGAGCAGTTCTTC. It codes for CASSVSGRSYNEQFF.

The chain employs TRBV10-3 and TRBJ2-7, with D possibly being TRBD1 (5 bases). Germline V CDR1 and CDR2: ENHRY, SYGVKD. The CDR3 length is 14 residues. With 8 bases removed from V and 0 bases from J, the gap between germline ends came to 14 bases. CDR3: CAIAEQDLSYEQYF. The CDR3 nucleotides read TGTGCCATCGCAGAACAGGACCTCTCCTACGAGCAGTACTTC.

V is TRBV19 and J is TRBJ2-1; possible D gene TRBD2, 6 bases. V lost 5 bases and J 4 bases, leaving 15 bases between the germline ends. Looked up from germline, CDR1 is LNHDA and CDR2 is SQIVND (reference sequence). This CDR3 spans 15 amino acids. For the CDR3, the DNA is TGTGCCAGTAGTGTTAGCGGCAACCAATACAATGAGCAGTTCTTC. Protein: CASSVSGNQYNEQFF.

V is TRBV6-5 and J is TRBJ1-3; D may be TRBD1 (5 bases). Trimming removed 10 bases from V and 2 bases from J, with 15 bases in between. Per the germline V gene, CDR1 is MNHEY and CDR2 is SVGAGI. The CDR3 is 14 residues long. CDR3 nucleotide sequence: TGTGCCATACAGGCACTCGGACCTGGAAACACCATATATTTT. It encodes CAIQALGPGNTIYF.

V is TRBV18 and J is TRBJ2-6, with D possibly being TRBD1 (6 bases). This CDR3 is 16 amino acids long. Germline V gives CDR1 KGHSH, CDR2 LQKENI. V lost 5 bases and J lost 2, with 13 bases in between. The CDR3 reads CASSTQGWAGANVLTF. In DNA form, the CDR3 reads TGTGCCAGCTCAACGCAGGGGTGGGCTGGGGCCAACGTCCTGACTTTC.

This clone was counted once. In nucleotides, the CDR3 is TGTGCCAGCTCACCGAGGCAGGGGAAGAATCAGCCCCAGCATTTT. Protein sequence: CASSPRQGKNQPQHF. The V call is TRBV18, the J call TRBJ1-5; D may be TRBD1 (6 bases). The CDR3 spans 15 residues. Germline CDR1 is KGHSH and CDR2 is LQKENI. Between the trimmed V and J ends, which lost 3 bases and 4 bases, there was a span of 13 bases.

The count of this clone is one. The V gene is TRBV6-5, the J gene TRBJ1-5; weak D call: TRBD1 (5 bases). The CDR3 is 14 amino acids. Germline values: CDR1 MNHEY, CDR2 SVGAGI. V was cut by 8 bases and J by 6 bases, with 17 bases left in between. The CDR3 is CASSPEEGSQPQHF. CDR3 in DNA: TGTGCCAGCTCACCCGAGGAGGGGAGTCAGCCCCAGCATTTT.

The rearrangement joins TRBV7-8 to TRBJ2-7, with 7 bases matching TRBD2. The CDR3 runs to 14 residues. V lost 2 bases and J lost 6; bases outside the gene matches: 7. CDR1 is SGHVS, CDR2 FQNEAQ, per germline. CDR3 in DNA: TGTGCCAGCAGCTTATTTGCAGGCGGGAGCGAGCAGTACTTC. Its translation is CASSLFAGGSEQYF. The full variable domain, in which reference TRBV7-8 and TRBJ2-7 provide the parts outside the CDR3, is GAGVSQSPRYKVAKRGQDVALRCDPISGHVSLFWYQQALGQGPEFLTYFQNEAQLDKSGLPSDRFFAERPEGSVSTLKIQRTQQEDSAVYLCASSLFAGGSEQYFGPGTRLTVT.

This chain uses TRBV29-1 with TRBJ1-5; TRBD1 matches 8 bases. Germline CDR1 SQVTM, CDR2 ANQGSEA. V lost 7 bases and J lost 4; bases outside the gene matches: 6. This CDR3 has 13 amino acids. The CDR3 coding sequence is TGCAGCGCAGGGACAGGCTTGAATCAGCCCCAGCATTTT. The encoded protein is CSAGTGLNQPQHF.

The CDR3 DNA is TGTGCCAGCAGCAGACCCGGGACTAGCGGGAGCAACGAGCAGTACTTC. Translated, it gives CASSRPGTSGSNEQYF. The rearrangement uses TRBV9 and TRBJ2-7, with 14 bases that match TRBD2. The CDR3 loop spans 16 amino acids. The V gene end was trimmed by 4 bases and the J gene end by 5 bases; junction bases not matched to a gene: 8. Germline V CDR1 and CDR2: SGDLS, YYNGEE.

The chain joins TRBV18 to TRBJ1-5, with TRBD1 matching 9 bases. CDR1 is KGHSH, CDR2 LQKENI, per germline. The CDR3 runs to 15 residues. With V trimmed by 5 bases and J by 4 bases, 6 bases remained unmatched. In nucleotides, the CDR3 is TGTGCCAGCTCATCCAGACAGGGGGTAAATCAGCCCCAGCATTTT. Its translation is CASSSRQGVNQPQHF. The full variable domain, completed using reference TRBV18 and TRBJ1-5, is NAGVMQNPRHLVRRRGQEARLRCSPMKGHSHVYWYRQLPEEGLKFMVYLQKENIIDESGMPKERFSAEFPKEGPSILRIQQVVRGDSAAYFCASSSRQGVNQPQHFGDGTRLSIL.

The chain uses TRBV12-3 or TRBV12-4 and TRBJ2-1; tentative D call: TRBD1 (7 bases). The V end lost 5 bases, the J end lost 16 bases, and 21 bases lay between the germline ends. The CDR3 is made up of 13 amino acids. The CDR3 spells CASSGGGGASHFF. In DNA form, the CDR3 reads TGTGCCAGCAGTGGAGGGGGCGGGGCGAGCCATTTCTTC.

V is TRBV7-9 and J is TRBJ2-3, with TRBD2 matching over 12 bases. Germline V gene lookup returns CDR1 SEHNR and CDR2 FQNEAQ (reference sequence). With 3 bases clipped from V and 3 bases from J, the junction kept 4 bases outside the gene matches. There are 16 residues in the CDR3. CDR3 nucleotide sequence: TGTGCCAGCAGCTTGACTAGCGGGAGACCGACAGATACGCAGTATTTT. Amino acid sequence: CASSLTSGRPTDTQYF.

The chain combines TRBV28 with TRBJ1-4; 9 nucleotides align to TRBD1. V lost 4 bases to trimming and J lost 11 bases; unmatched junction nucleotides: 8. The CDR3 is 14 residues long. The germline gives CDR1 MDHEN, CDR2 SYDVKM. As DNA, the CDR3 is TGTGCCAGCAGTTCCGGGACAGGGCGCGGGAAACTGTTTTTT. Translation: CASSSGTGRGKLFF.

V usage is TRBV3-1 (or the pseudogene TRBV3-2) and J usage is TRBJ2-7; 10 bases fit TRBD2. Germline values: CDR1 LGHDT, CDR2 YNNKEL (reference sequence). V was pared by 0 bases and J by 3 bases, with 17 bases of the junction left unmatched. This CDR3 contains 20 residues. The DNA for the CDR3 is TGTGCCAGCAGCCAAGAAAACGGGCTAGCGGGAGCGACGCCGAACTACGAGCAGTACTTC. It codes for CASSQENGLAGATPNYEQYF.